The present entry profiles one T cell receptor beta chain with its context. In the source study's methods: Amplified reference gene primers provided the basis for estimating nucleated cell counts. Measured with immunoSEQ multiplex PCR; TCRdb has only the in-frame clones, and not every one. V, J and clone size were drawn from that table, and D and trimming were deduced from the DNA. The sample lists hundreds of thousands of clones, under 90% seen once, with 8% to 10% in the top ten. This sample is drawn from a study of blood T cell repertoires in COVID-19. Study at large: PBMCs, B-cell-depleted T cells, or T cells provided the cDNA or gDNA that made up the material.

Germline V gene sequence: CDR1 MNHEY, CDR2 SMNVEV (reference sequence). The CDR3 has 13 amino acids. V shed 6 bases and J 11 bases; nucleotides not matched to a gene: 12. The chain couples TRBV27 to TRBJ1-2; TRBD1 matches at 7 bases. This clonotype was sampled from a woman in her forties or fifties who had recovered from COVID-19. The specimen sequenced was peripheral blood. CDR3 amino acids: CASSPLGGGGYTF. The CDR3 nucleotides are TGTGCCAGCAGCCCCCTAGGAGGGGGCGGTTACACCTTC.